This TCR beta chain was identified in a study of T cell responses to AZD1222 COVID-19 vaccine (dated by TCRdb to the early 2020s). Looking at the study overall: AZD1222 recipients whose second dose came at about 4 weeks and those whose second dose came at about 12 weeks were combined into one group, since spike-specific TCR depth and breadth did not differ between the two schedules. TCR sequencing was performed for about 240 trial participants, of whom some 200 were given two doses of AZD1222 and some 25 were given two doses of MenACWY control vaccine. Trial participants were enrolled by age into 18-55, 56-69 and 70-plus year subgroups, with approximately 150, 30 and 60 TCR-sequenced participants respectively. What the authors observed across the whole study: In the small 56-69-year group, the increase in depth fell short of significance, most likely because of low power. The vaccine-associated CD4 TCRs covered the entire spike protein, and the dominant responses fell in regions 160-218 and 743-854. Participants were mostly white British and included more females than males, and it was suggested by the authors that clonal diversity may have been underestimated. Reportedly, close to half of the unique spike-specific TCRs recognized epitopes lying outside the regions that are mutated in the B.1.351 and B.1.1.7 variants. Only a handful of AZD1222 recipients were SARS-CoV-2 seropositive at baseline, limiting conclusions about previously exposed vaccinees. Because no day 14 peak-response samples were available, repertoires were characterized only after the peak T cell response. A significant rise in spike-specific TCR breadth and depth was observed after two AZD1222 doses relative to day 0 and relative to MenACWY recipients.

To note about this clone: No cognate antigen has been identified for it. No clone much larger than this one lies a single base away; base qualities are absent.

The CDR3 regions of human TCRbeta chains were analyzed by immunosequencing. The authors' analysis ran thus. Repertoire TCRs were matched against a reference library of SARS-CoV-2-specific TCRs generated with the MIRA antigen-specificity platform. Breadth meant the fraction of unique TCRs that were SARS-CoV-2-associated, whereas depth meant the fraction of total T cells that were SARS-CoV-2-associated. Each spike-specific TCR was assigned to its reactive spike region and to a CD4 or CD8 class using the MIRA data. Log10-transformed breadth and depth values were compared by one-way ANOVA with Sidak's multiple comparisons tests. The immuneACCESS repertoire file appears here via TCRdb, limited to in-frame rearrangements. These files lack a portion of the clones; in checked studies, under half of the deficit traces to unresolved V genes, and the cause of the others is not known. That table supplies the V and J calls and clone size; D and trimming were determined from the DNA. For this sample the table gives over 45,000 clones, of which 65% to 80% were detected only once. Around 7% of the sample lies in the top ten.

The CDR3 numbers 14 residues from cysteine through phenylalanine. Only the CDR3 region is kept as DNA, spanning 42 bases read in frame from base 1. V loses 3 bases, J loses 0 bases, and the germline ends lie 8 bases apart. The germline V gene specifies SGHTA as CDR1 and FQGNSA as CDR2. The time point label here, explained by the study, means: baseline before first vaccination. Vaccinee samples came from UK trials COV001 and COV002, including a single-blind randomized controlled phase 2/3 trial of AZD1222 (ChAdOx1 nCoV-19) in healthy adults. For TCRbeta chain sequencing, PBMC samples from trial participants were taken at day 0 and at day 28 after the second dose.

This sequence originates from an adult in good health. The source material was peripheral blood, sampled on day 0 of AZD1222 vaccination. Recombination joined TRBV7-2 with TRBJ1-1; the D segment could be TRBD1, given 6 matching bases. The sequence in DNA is TGTGCCAGCAGCTTGTCAGGGGTGAACACTGAAGCTTTCTTT. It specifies CASSLSGVNTEAFF.